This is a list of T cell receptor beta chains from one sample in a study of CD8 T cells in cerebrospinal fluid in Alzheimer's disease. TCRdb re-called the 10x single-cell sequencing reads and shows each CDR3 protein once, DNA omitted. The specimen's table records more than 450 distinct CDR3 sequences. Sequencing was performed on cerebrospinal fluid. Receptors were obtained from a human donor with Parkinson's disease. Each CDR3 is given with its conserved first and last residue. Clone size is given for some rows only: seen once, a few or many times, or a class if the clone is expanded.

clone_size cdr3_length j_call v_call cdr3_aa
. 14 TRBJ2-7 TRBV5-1 CASSPAGLNYEQYF
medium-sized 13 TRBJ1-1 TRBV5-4 CASGLQEGTEAFF
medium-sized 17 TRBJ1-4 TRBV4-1 CASSQENRQGLNEKLFF
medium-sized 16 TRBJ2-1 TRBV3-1 CASSQSPGIQYNEQFF
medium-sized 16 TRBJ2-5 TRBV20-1 CSARRKIGGFGETQYF
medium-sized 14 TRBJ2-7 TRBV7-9 CASSRQDSSYEQYF
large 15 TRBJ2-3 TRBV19 CASGRRGAFTDTQYF
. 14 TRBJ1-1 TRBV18 CASSSRAENTEAFF
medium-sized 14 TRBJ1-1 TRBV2 CASSEQGGNTEAFF
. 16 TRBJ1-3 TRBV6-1 CASRLRPADSGNTIYF
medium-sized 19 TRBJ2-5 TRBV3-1 CASSQEGAAGMDGKETQYF
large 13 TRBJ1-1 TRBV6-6 CASRHRGDTEAFF
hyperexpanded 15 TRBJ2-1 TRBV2 CASSVGRGGPNEQFF
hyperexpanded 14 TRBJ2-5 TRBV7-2 CASSLQSGEETQYF
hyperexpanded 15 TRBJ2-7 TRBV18 CASSPPGTATYEQYF
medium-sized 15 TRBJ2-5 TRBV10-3 CAISDGGGYQETQYF
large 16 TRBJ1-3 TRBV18 CASSPVDSASGNTIYF
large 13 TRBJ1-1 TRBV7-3 CASSQGEDTEAFF
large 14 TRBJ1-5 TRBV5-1 CASSEGGSNQPQHF
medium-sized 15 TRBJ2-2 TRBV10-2 CASSAEQGDAGELFF
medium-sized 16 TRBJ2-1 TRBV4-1 CASSQRGTPDYNEQFF
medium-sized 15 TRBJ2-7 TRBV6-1 CASRSGTGGNYEQYF
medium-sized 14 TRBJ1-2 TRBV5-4 CASSLVGTGGGYTF
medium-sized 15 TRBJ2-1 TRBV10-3 CAISERGVGFNEQFF
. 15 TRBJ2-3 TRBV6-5 CASSWVSGRTDTQYF
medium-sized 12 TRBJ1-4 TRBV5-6 CASSSDSARLFF
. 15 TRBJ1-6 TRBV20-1 CSARVPRQSNSPLHF
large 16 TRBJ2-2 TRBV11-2 CASSPPRGGATGELFF
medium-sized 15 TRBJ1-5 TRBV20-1 CSAPGPGGNNQPQHF
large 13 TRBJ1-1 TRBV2 CASSESDPGKAFF
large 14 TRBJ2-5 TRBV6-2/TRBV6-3 CASRAPRGSETQYF